These 24 T cell receptor beta chains originate from one sample sequenced in a study of OX40 agonist ivuxolimab in advanced cancers. Data came from immunoSEQ multiplex PCR; TCRdb stores just in-frame clones and leaves some out. The table records 50,000 to 65,000 clones, approximately 85% of them present only once. The sample here was CD4+ or CD8+ T cells sorted from blood, taken in a trial of the OX40 agonist ivuxolimab. Receptors were obtained from an adult with an advanced solid tumor such as melanoma, head and neck, liver or kidney cancer.

V usage is TRBV10-2 and J usage is TRBJ2-3, with D perhaps being TRBD1 or TRBD2 (7 bases each). Deletions cut 5 bases from V and 8 bases from J, with 23 bases between. In germline, CDR1 is WSHSY, CDR2 SAAADI. The CDR3 consists of 16 residues. This CDR3 is CASSIQGGGKLGTQYF. The CDR3 DNA is TGCGCCAGCAGTATACAGGGAGGGGGCAAGCTCGGTACGCAGTATTTT.

V usage is TRBV6-5 and J usage is TRBJ2-1; D remains unclear. The CDR3 contains 15 residues. Between the trimmed V and J ends, which lost 6 bases and 6 bases, there was a span of 18 bases. Germline values: CDR1 MNHEY, CDR2 SVGAGI. The CDR3: CASSPAESLGNEQFF. The CDR3 DNA is TGTGCCAGCAGCCCGGCGGAGTCTTTAGGCAATGAGCAGTTCTTC.

The genes are TRBV4-2 and TRBJ1-4, with D possibly matching TRBD1 (6 bases). The germline V and J ends were trimmed by 4 bases and 7 bases, with 16 bases remaining between them. Germline CDR1 and CDR2: LGHNA and YNFKEQ. This CDR3 contains 15 residues. The CDR3, as DNA: TGTGCCAGCAGCCCGGACAGTATGGTGGGTGAAAAACTGTTTTTT. This translates into CASSPDSMVGEKLFF.

The V gene is TRBV7-2, the J gene TRBJ2-6, with 10 nucleotides matching TRBD1. The CDR3 contains 17 residues. The germline V gene has CDR1 SGHTA and CDR2 FQGNSA. The junction had 5 bases not matched to a gene; V was cut back by 5 bases and J by 1 base. CDR3: CASSMTGGYSGANVLTF. CDR3 sequence (DNA): TGTGCCAGCAGCATGACAGGGGGCTATTCTGGGGCCAACGTCCTGACTTTC.

The chain joins TRBV7-2 to TRBJ1-3; D is possibly TRBD1 (6 bases). There are 14 residues in the CDR3. Trimming removed 9 bases from V and 0 bases from J, with 12 bases in between. The germline CDR1 and CDR2 sequences are SGHTA and FQGNSA. The CDR3 nucleotides are TGTGCCAGTTCACAGGGACTCTCTGGAAACACCATATATTTT. This gives the protein CASSQGLSGNTIYF.

This chain links TRBV9 with TRBJ2-5; D assignment may be TRBD1 or TRBD2 (5 bases each). CDR3 length: 16 amino acids. Germline V gene sequence: CDR1 SGDLS, CDR2 YYNGEE. V dropped 0 bases and J dropped 2 bases, with 14 bases sitting between them. The CDR3 nucleotides read TGTGCCAGCAGCGTAGGCCTGGGACGAGCTCAAGAGACCCAGTACTTC. Amino acid sequence: CASSVGLGRAQETQYF.

V and J are TRBV18 and TRBJ2-1; D call uncertain. V was cut by 3 bases and J by 3 bases, with 18 bases left in between. Germline V gene lookup returns CDR1 KGHSH and CDR2 LQKENI. CDR3 size: 17 residues. The CDR3 bases are TGTGCCAGCTCACCCCTCCAAAGCGACGGTTTCTACAATGAGCAGTTCTTC. Its protein is CASSPLQSDGFYNEQFF.

Concerning this clone itself: Other DNA sequences in this sample translate to the same CDR3. The chain has TRBV6-6 and TRBJ1-2; 9 nucleotides align to TRBD1. CDR1 is MNHNY and CDR2 is SVGAGI in the germline V gene (reference sequence). The trim removed 5 bases at V and 7 bases at J, leaving 8 bases unmatched. The CDR3 is 14 amino acids. The CDR3: CASSRSGTGLGYTF. The CDR3 DNA is TGTGCCAGCAGTCGATCCGGGACAGGGCTTGGCTACACCTTC.

The chain uses TRBV7-2 and TRBJ2-3; unclear D gene. The CDR3 runs 13 residues. Germline lookup yields CDR1 SGHTA and CDR2 FQGNSA. The V and J ends lost 5 bases and 6 bases respectively, with 12 bases between them. The DNA of the CDR3 is TGTGCCAGCAGCGTCATACGCTCGGATACGCAGTATTTT. It translates to CASSVIRSDTQYF.

The chain employs TRBV11-2 and TRBJ2-3, with 7 nucleotides matching TRBD1. Germline V gene data show CDR1 as SGHAT and CDR2 as FQNNGV. Trimming at V came to 6 bases and at J to 6 bases, leaving 3 bases not matched to a gene. The CDR3 is 12 residues long. Here the CDR3 reads CASRSGGDTQYF. CDR3 nucleotides: TGTGCCAGCAGGTCAGGGGGTGATACGCAGTATTTT. Based on the CDR3 plus reference TRBV11-2 and TRBJ2-3, the full variable domain is EAGVAQSPRYKIIEKRQSVAFWCNPISGHATLYWYQQILGQGPKLLIQFQNNGVVDDSQLPKDRFSAERLKGVDSTLKIQPAKLEDSAVYLCASRSGGDTQYFGPGTRLTVL.

The V gene is TRBV6-1, the J gene TRBJ1-5; D is ambiguous. Trimming stripped 2 bases from V and 4 bases from J, with 12 bases between. In germline, CDR1 is MNHNS, CDR2 SASEGT. The length of the CDR3 is 15 residues. CDR3 in amino acids: CASSEMDGVNQPQHF. In DNA form, the CDR3 reads TGTGCCAGCAGTGAAATGGACGGAGTGAATCAGCCCCAGCATTTT.

The sample holds a few counts of this clone. J is TRBJ2-7 and V is TRBV5-1, with 10 positions matching TRBD1. Germline trimming cut 1 base from V and 6 bases from J; bases unmatched to any gene: 7. This CDR3 is 15 amino acids long. Looked up from germline, CDR1 is SGHRS and CDR2 is YFSETQ. The CDR3 coding sequence is TGCGCCAGCAGCTTGAGGGGGACAGGGGTAGCCGAGCAGTACTTC. It specifies CASSLRGTGVAEQYF.

This chain joins TRBV9 and TRBJ2-6; 8 nucleotides agree with TRBD1. Trimming at V came to 2 bases and at J to 1 base, leaving 8 bases not matched to a gene. Germline V gene sequence: CDR1 SGDLS, CDR2 YYNGEE. The CDR3 loop spans 18 amino acids. Written as DNA, the CDR3 is TGTGCCAGCAGCGTTGCCGGGACAGGAAATTCTGGGGCCAACGTCCTGACTTTC. Translated: CASSVAGTGNSGANVLTF.

The chain has TRBV30 and TRBJ1-3, with D hard to call. Germline lookup yields CDR1 GTSNPN and CDR2 SVGIG (reference sequence). CDR3 length: 15 amino acids. The V end lost 5 bases, the J end lost 0 bases, and 14 bases lay between the germline ends. CDR3 DNA sequence: TGTGCCTGGGCAAAACGAGCATTCTCTGGAAACACCATATATTTT. It yields the protein CAWAKRAFSGNTIYF. Complete variable domain (other parts from reference TRBV30 and TRBJ1-3): SQTIHQWPATLVQPVGSPLSLECTVEGTSNPNLYWYRQAAGRGLQLLFYSVGIGQISSEVPQNLSASRPQDRQFILSSKKLLLSDSGFYLCAWAKRAFSGNTIYFGEGSWLTVV.

This clone was detected once. The CDR3: CAITPDSLSYGYTF. CDR3 sequence (DNA): TGTGCCATCACCCCGGACAGCCTCTCTTATGGCTACACCTTC. The J gene is TRBJ1-2, the V gene TRBV10-3; a weak D match, TRBD1 (6 bases). Germline V gene lookup returns CDR1 ENHRY and CDR2 SYGVKD. The CDR3 has 14 amino acids. V lost 7 bases and J lost 5, with 17 bases in between.

This clone was recorded a few times. The V gene is TRBV7-2, the J gene TRBJ1-1; D unclear. The CDR3 runs 13 residues. Germline assignment: CDR1 SGHTA and CDR2 FQGNSA. V was shortened by 4 bases and J by 2 bases, with 8 bases between the two germline ends. CDR3 in DNA: TGTGCCAGCAGCTCGCAGGCTAACACTGAAGCTTTCTTT. This codes for CASSSQANTEAFF.

The rearrangement links TRBV11-2 to TRBJ2-5; possible D gene TRBD2, 6 bases. In germline, CDR1 is SGHAT, CDR2 FQNNGV. V shed 5 bases and J shed 3 bases, with 19 bases lying between them. This CDR3 has 16 amino acids. The CDR3 sequence is CASSPRAGFGKETQYF. CDR3 DNA: TGTGCCAGCAGCCCAAGAGCGGGCTTCGGGAAAGAGACCCAGTACTTC.

This sequence joins TRBV9 and TRBJ2-2; 7 positions agree with TRBD2. V lost 0 bases to trimming and J lost 0 bases; unmatched junction nucleotides: 2. This CDR3 has 16 residues. The V gene's germline CDR1 is SGDLS and CDR2 YYNGEE. This chain's CDR3 is CASSVGGRANTGELFF. DNA for the CDR3: TGTGCCAGCAGCGTAGGAGGGAGGGCGAACACCGGGGAGCTGTTTTTT.

The chain employs TRBV6-6 and TRBJ1-5, with a weak D call TRBD1 (5 bases). Germline CDR1 and CDR2: MNHNY and SVGAGI (reference sequence). The CDR3 is 16 amino acids. V gave up 5 bases and J gave up 3 bases, with 17 bases separating them. CDR3 sequence: CASSPKTVTFNQPQHF. For the CDR3, the DNA is TGTGCCAGCAGTCCTAAGACAGTAACATTCAATCAGCCCCAGCATTTT.

This chain uses TRBV19 with TRBJ1-2; the match to TRBD1 covers 8 bases. Germline lookup yields CDR1 LNHDA and CDR2 SQIVND (reference sequence). The V segment lost 11 bases and the J segment 3 bases; nucleotides outside the gene matches: 11. This CDR3 comprises 14 residues. CDR3 in amino acids: CAGRRRGRDYGYTF. CDR3 coding DNA: TGTGCCGGGCGTCGCAGGGGGCGCGACTATGGCTACACCTTC.

This sequence joins TRBV30 and TRBJ1-2, with D unclear. The CDR3 extends over 14 amino acids. V shed 0 bases and J shed 6 bases, with 14 bases lying between them. The germline gives CDR1 GTSNPN, CDR2 SVGIG (reference sequence). The CDR3 DNA sequence: TGTGCCTGGAGTGTACTGGCCCAGTTTAATGGCTACACCTTC. It specifies CAWSVLAQFNGYTF. The full variable domain, in which reference TRBV30 and TRBJ1-2 provide the parts outside the CDR3, is SQTIHQWPATLVQPVGSPLSLECTVEGTSNPNLYWYRQAAGRGLQLLFYSVGIGQISSEVPQNLSASRPQDRQFILSSKKLLLSDSGFYLCAWSVLAQFNGYTFGSGTRLTVV.

In DNA, the CDR3 is TGTGCCAGCAGGGCCGTTGGGCGAGACTATGGCTACACCTTC. This codes for CASRAVGRDYGYTF. The chain couples TRBV11-2 to TRBJ1-2, with no clear D. V was clipped by 6 bases and J by 3 bases, with 14 bases between them. This CDR3 region has 14 residues. The germline V gene encodes CDR1 SGHAT and CDR2 FQNNGV. Looking up the rest from reference TRBV11-2 and TRBJ1-2 gives the full variable domain: EAGVAQSPRYKIIEKRQSVAFWCNPISGHATLYWYQQILGQGPKLLIQFQNNGVVDDSQLPKDRFSAERLKGVDSTLKIQPAKLEDSAVYLCASRAVGRDYGYTFGSGTRLTVV.

The chain uses TRBV9 and TRBJ2-3; possibly TRBD2 for D (6 bases). Germline lookup yields CDR1 SGDLS and CDR2 YYNGEE. Trimming cost V 6 bases and J 1 base, with 12 bases left between them. There are 14 residues in the CDR3. The CDR3 is CASTRGGGTDTQYF. The CDR3 nucleotides read TGTGCCAGCACCCGGGGCGGGGGCACAGATACGCAGTATTTT.

This chain uses TRBV6-1 with TRBJ1-1; the match to TRBD1 covers 8 bases. The germline CDR1 and CDR2 sequences are MNHNS and SASEGT. The CDR3 is 14 amino acids. V shed 1 base and J 6 bases; nucleotides not matched to a gene: 4. The CDR3 loop is CASSEGRGRAEAFF. The CDR3 coding sequence is TGTGCCAGCAGTGAAGGCAGGGGGCGGGCTGAAGCTTTCTTT.